This TCR beta chain was recorded in a study of control samples from healthy donors and cancer patients. Using immunoSEQ multiplex PCR, the repertoire was profiled, and TCRdb retains in-frame clones only, with some absent. The table includes 120,000 to 150,000 clones, more than 80% detected once. Trimming shortened V by 0 bases and J by 9 bases, and 12 bases separated the two germline ends. Germline V gene lookup returns CDR1 LNHNV and CDR2 YYDKDF (reference sequence). The CDR3 runs to 15 residues. The specimen was blood. The chain combines TRBV15 with TRBJ1-6; maybe TRBD1 (6 bases). This sequence originates from a man between 18 and 35 years old in good health. This chain's CDR3 is CATSRDPGETSPLHF. The CDR3 DNA reads TGTGCCACCAGCAGAGATCCAGGGGAAACTTCACCCCTCCACTTT.